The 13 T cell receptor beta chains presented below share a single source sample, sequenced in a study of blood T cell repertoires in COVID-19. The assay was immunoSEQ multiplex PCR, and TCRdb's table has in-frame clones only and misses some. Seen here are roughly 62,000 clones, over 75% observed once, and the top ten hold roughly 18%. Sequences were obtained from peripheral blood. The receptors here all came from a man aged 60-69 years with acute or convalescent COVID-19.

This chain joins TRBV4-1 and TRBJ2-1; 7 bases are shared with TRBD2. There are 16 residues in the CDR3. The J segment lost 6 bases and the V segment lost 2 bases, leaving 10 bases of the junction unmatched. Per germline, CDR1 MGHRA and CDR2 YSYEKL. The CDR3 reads CASSQNLASGRNEQFF. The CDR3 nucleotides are TGCGCCAGCAGCCAAAATCTAGCTAGCGGACGCAATGAGCAGTTCTTC.

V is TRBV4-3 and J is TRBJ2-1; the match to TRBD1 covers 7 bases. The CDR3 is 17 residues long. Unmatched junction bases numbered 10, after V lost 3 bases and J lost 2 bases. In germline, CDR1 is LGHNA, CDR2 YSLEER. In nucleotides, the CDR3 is TGCGCCAGCAGCCAGGCCAGGGACAGCCAGACCTACAATGAGCAGTTCTTC. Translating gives CASSQARDSQTYNEQFF.

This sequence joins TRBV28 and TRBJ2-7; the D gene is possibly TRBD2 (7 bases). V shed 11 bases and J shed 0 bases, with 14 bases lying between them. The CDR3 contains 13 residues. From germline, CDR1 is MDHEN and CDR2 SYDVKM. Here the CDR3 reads CAHGAGASYEQYF. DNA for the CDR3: TGTGCCCACGGGGCGGGGGCCTCCTACGAGCAGTACTTC.

The CDR3: CASSLVASGSFADTQYF. The CDR3 nucleotides read TGCGCCAGCAGCTTGGTCGCTAGCGGGAGTTTCGCAGATACGCAGTATTTT. The chain has TRBV5-1 and TRBJ2-3, with 10 bases matching TRBD2. The CDR3 is 17 amino acids. With 0 bases clipped from V and 4 bases from J, the junction kept 8 bases outside the gene matches. Per the germline V gene, CDR1 is SGHRS and CDR2 is YFSETQ.

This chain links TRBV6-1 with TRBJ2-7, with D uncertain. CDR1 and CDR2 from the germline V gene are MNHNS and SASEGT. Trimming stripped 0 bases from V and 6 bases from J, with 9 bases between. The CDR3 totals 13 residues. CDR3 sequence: CASSEAVFLEQYF. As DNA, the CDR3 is TGTGCCAGCAGTGAAGCTGTCTTTCTCGAGCAGTACTTC.

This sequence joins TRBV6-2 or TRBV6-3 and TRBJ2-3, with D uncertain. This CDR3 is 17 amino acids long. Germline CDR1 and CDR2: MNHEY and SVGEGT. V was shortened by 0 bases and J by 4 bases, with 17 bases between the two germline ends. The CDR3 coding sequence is TGTGCCAGCAGTTACTCCTATGAGGCGGTCTACCCAGATACGCAGTATTTT. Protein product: CASSYSYEAVYPDTQYF.

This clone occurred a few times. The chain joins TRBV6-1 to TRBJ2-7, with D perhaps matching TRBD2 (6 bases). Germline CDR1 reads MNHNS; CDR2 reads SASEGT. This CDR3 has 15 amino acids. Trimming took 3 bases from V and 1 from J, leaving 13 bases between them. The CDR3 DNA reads TGTGCCAGCAGTGATGGGACTGAGCATTCCTACGAGCAGTACTTC. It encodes CASSDGTEHSYEQYF.

The CDR3 protein is CASSRQEGSYNEQFF. In DNA form, the CDR3 reads TGTGCCAGCAGTAGACAGGAAGGCTCCTACAATGAGCAGTTCTTC. V and J are TRBV6-4 and TRBJ2-1, with D possibly TRBD1 on 6 matching bases. This CDR3 spans 15 amino acids. The germline V gene encodes CDR1 MRHNA and CDR2 SNTAGT. Trimming took off 5 bases at V and 0 bases at J, with 11 bases between the two ends.

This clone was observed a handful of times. CDR3: CAWRGTGSGNTIYF. CDR3 DNA: TGTGCCTGGAGGGGAACAGGGTCGGGAAACACCATATATTTT. This chain connects TRBV30 to TRBJ1-3; D might be TRBD1 (6 bases). V lost 3 bases, J lost 4 bases, and 13 bases lay in between. Looked up from germline, CDR1 is GTSNPN and CDR2 is SVGIG (reference sequence). The CDR3 consists of 14 residues. Together with reference TRBV30 and TRBJ1-3, the CDR3 gives the full variable domain: SQTIHQWPATLVQPVGSPLSLECTVEGTSNPNLYWYRQAAGRGLQLLFYSVGIGQISSEVPQNLSASRPQDRQFILSSKKLLLSDSGFYLCAWRGTGSGNTIYFGEGSWLTVV.

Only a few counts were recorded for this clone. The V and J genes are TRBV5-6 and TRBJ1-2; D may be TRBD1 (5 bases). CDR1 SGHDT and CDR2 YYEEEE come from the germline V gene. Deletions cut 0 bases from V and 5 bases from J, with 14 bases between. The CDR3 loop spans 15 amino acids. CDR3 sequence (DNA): TGTGCCAGCAGCTTGGTTGGGGGGATGAAGTATGGCTACACCTTC. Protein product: CASSLVGGMKYGYTF.

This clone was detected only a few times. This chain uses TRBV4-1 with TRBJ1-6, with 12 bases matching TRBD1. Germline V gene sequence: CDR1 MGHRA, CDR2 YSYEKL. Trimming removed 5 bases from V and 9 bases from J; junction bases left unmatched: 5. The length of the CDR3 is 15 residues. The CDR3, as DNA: TGCGCCAGCAGCGGGGACAGGGGGCTAGGTTCACCCCTCCACTTT. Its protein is CASSGDRGLGSPLHF.

The CDR3 region is CASSLAATASYEQYF. DNA for the CDR3: TGCGCCAGCAGCTTGGCGGCTACAGCCTCCTACGAGCAGTACTTC. The chain has TRBV5-1 and TRBJ2-7; no clear D. The CDR3 extends over 15 amino acids. Between the trimmed V and J ends, which lost 0 bases and 0 bases, there was a span of 10 bases. In germline, CDR1 is SGHRS, CDR2 YFSETQ.

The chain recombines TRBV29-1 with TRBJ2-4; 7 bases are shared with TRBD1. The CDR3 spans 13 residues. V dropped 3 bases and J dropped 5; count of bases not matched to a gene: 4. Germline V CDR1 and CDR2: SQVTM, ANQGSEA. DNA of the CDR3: TGCAGCGTTGACGAGGGGGCCGAAAACATTCAGTACTTC. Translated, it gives CSVDEGAENIQYF.